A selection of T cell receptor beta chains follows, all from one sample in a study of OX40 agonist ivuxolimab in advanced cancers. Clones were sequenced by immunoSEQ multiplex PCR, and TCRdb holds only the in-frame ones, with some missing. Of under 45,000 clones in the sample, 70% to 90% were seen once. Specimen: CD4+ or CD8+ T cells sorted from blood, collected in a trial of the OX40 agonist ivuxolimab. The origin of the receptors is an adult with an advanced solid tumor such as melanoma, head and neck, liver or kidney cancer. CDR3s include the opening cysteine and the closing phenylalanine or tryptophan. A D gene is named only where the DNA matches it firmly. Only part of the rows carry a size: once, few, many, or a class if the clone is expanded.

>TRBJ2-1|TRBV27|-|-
CASSLRVSGYNEQFF
TGTGCCAGCAGTTTACGGGTTAGCGGTTACAATGAGCAGTTCTTC
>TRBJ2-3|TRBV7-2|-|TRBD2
CASSLGLAGVNTQYF
TGTGCCAGCAGCTTAGGACTAGCGGGAGTAAATACGCAGTATTTT
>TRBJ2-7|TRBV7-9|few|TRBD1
CASSPRDRAYEQYF
TGTGCCAGCAGCCCCCGGGACAGGGCCTACGAGCAGTACTTC
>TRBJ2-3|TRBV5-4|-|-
CASSLADRRLTQYF
TGTGCCAGCAGCTTGGCCGACCGACGACTTACGCAGTATTTT
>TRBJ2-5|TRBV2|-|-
CASSDWGWGSQETQYF
TGTGCCAGCAGTGATTGGGGGTGGGGATCCCAAGAGACCCAGTACTTC
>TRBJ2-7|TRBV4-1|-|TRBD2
CASSLILRLADYEQYF
TGCGCCAGCAGCCTAATTTTGAGACTAGCGGACTACGAGCAGTACTTC
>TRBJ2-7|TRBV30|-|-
CAWSWGGEQYF
TGTGCCTGGAGTTGGGGTGGCGAGCAGTACTTC
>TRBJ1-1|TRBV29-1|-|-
CSVEGRTEAFF
TGCAGCGTTGAAGGTAGGACTGAAGCTTTCTTT
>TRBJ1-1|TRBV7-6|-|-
CASSLGARSNQPNTEAFF
TGTGCCAGCAGCTTAGGGGCCCGTTCCAACCAACCAAACACTGAAGCTTTCTTT
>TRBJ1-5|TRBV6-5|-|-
CASSRQGRNQPQHF
TGTGCCAGCAGCCGTCAGGGAAGAAATCAGCCCCAGCATTTT
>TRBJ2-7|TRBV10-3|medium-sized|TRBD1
CAISETGGGGQYF
TGTGCCATCAGTGAGACAGGGGGAGGCGGGCAGTACTTC
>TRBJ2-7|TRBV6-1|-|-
CASSEGLYEQYF
TGTGCCAGCAGTGAAGGGCTCTACGAGCAGTACTTC
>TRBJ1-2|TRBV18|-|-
CASSPAGLYGYTF
TGTGCCAGCTCACCAGCGGGACTCTATGGCTACACCTTC
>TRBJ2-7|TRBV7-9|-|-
CASSLGGSFHEQYF
TGTGCCAGCAGCTTAGGGGGCAGCTTCCACGAGCAGTACTTC
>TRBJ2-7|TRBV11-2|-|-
CASSLLAGSGSYEQYF
TGTGCCAGCAGCTTGTTGGCGGGGTCCGGCTCCTACGAGCAGTACTTC
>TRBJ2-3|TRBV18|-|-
CASSPDSTDTQYF
TGTGCCAGCTCACCAGACTCCACAGATACGCAGTATTTT
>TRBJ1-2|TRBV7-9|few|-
CASSLVLVDPYYGYTF
TGTGCCAGCAGCTTAGTACTGGTTGATCCCTACTATGGCTACACCTTC
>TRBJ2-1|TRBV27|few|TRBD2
CASSLQTPGLAGVEQFF
TGTGCCAGCAGTTTACAAACCCCAGGACTAGCGGGAGTTGAGCAGTTCTTC
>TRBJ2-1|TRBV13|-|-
CASSTGNEQFF
TGTGCCAGCAGCACGGGGAATGAGCAGTTCTTC
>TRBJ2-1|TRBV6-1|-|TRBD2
CASSRLAAPYNEQFF
TGTGCCAGCAGCAGACTAGCGGCTCCCTACAATGAGCAGTTCTTC
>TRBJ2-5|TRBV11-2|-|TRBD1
CASRPGQGASFETQYF
TGTGCCAGCAGACCGGGACAGGGGGCGAGTTTTGAGACCCAGTACTTC
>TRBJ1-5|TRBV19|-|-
CASSIIPRVRQPQHF
TGTGCCAGTAGTATAATTCCCAGGGTTCGGCAGCCCCAGCATTTT
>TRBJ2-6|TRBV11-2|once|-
CASSRQVSGANVLTF
TGTGCCAGCAGCCGACAGGTCTCTGGGGCCAACGTCCTGACTTTC
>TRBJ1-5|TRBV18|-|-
CASSPGDSNQPQHF
TGTGCCAGCTCACCAGGGGATAGCAATCAGCCCCAGCATTTT
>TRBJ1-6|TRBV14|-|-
CASSPHYNSPLHF
TGTGCCAGCAGCCCACACTATAATTCACCCCTCCACTTT
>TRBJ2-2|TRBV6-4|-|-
CASSDSGGGSTGELFF
TGTGCCAGCAGTGACTCAGGGGGAGGGTCCACCGGGGAGCTGTTTTTT